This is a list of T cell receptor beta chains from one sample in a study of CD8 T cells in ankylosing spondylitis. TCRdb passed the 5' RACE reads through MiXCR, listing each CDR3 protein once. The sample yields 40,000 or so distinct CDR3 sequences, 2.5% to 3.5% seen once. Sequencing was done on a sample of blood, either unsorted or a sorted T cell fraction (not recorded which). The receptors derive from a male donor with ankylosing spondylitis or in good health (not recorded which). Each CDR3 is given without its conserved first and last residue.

ASRAGPPLSSYNEQF | TRBJ2-1 | TRBV9
ASSVFGAETQY | TRBJ2-5 | TRBV9
ASSVAAVGMNTEAF | TRBJ1-1 | TRBV9
ASSGALQGEQF | TRBJ2-1 | TRBV9
ASSVGIEPFGEQY | TRBJ2-7 | TRBV9
ARGTQNTGELF | TRBJ2-2 | TRBV25-1
ASSPRGGAGSQY | TRBJ2-3 | TRBV9
ASSGGLAGYINIQY | TRBJ2-4 | TRBV9
ASSPRQGGTGELF | TRBJ2-2 | TRBV9
ASSATGTGGIGGANVLT | TRBJ2-6 | TRBV9
ASSVGGRAETQY | TRBJ2-5 | TRBV9
ASSGYRDRLGELF | TRBJ2-2 | TRBV9
ASSATDTGELF | TRBJ2-2 | TRBV9
ASSGRRTGGSGANVLT | TRBJ2-6 | TRBV9
ASSVRVARLETQY | TRBJ2-5 | TRBV9
ASSVAAAETQY | TRBJ2-5 | TRBV9
ASSVQGTGELF | TRBJ2-2 | TRBV9
AKLGGLGGLAGPTDTQY | TRBJ2-3 | TRBV7-6
ASGQGGKTGELF | TRBJ2-2 | TRBV9
ASSEGTAVRDEQF | TRBJ2-1 | TRBV9
ASSEGAGERFASPTGELF | TRBJ2-2 | TRBV21-1
ASRAGDNEQF | TRBJ2-1 | TRBV9
ASSVGLSQETQY | TRBJ2-5 | TRBV9
ASSVAAGGDTDTQY | TRBJ2-3 | TRBV9
ASSPGQGPYNEQF | TRBJ2-1 | TRBV9
ASSFEPGLVGEQY | TRBJ2-7 | TRBV9
ASSVAVQGGNNEQF | TRBJ2-1 | TRBV9
ASSVAGNGADTQY | TRBJ2-3 | TRBV9